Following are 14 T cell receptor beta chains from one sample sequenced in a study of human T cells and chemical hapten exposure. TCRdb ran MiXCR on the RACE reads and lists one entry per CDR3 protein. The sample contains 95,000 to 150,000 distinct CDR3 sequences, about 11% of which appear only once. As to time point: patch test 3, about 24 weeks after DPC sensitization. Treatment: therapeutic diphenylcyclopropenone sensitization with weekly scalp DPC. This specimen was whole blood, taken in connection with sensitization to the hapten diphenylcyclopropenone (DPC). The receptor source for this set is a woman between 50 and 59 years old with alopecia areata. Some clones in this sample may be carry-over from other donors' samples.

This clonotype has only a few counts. This CDR3 reads CASSPKGEQYF. The CDR3 nucleotides are TGTGCCAGCAGCCCTAAGGGCGAGCAGTACTTC. J is TRBJ2-7 and V is TRBV7-8, with no clear D. The CDR3 runs to 11 residues. Germline V CDR1 and CDR2: SGHVS, FQNEAQ. V gave up 5 bases and J gave up 6 bases, with 8 bases separating them.

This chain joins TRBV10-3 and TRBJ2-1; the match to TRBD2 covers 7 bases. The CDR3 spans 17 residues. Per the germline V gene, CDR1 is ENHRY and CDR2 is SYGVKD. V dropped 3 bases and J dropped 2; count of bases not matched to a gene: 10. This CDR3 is CAISDLSGLGAYNEQFF. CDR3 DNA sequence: TGTGCCATCAGTGATCTTTCAGGACTAGGCGCCTACAATGAGCAGTTCTTC.

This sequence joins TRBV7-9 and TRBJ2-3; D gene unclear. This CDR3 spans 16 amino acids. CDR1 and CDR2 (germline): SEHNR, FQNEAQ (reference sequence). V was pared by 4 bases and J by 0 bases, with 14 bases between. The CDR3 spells CASSSPRQTSTDTQYF. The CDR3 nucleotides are TGTGCCAGCAGCTCCCCCAGGCAGACTAGCACAGATACGCAGTATTTT.

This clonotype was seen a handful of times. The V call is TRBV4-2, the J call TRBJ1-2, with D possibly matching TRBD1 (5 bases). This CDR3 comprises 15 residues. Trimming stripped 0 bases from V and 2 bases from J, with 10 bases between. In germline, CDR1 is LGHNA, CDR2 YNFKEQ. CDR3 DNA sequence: TGTGCCAGCAGCCAAGATACTAAGGGGAACTATGGCTACACCTTC. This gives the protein CASSQDTKGNYGYTF.

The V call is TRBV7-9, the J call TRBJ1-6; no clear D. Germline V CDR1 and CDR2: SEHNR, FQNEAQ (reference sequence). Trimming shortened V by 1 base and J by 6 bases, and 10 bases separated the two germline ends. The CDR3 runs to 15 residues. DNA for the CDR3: TGTGCCAGCAGCTTAGAACCGGGTGGTAATTCACCCCTCCACTTT. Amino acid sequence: CASSLEPGGNSPLHF.

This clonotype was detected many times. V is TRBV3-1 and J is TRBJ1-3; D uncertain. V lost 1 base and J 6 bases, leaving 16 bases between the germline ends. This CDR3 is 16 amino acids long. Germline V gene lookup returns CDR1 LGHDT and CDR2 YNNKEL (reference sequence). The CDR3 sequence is CASSQVRIGSKNTIYF. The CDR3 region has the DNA TGTGCCAGCAGCCAAGTGAGAATAGGGTCGAAAAACACCATATATTTT.

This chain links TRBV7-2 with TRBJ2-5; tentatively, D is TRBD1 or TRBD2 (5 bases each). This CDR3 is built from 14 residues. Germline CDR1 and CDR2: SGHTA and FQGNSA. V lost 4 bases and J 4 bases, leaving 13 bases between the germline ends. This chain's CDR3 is CASSSWGRGETQYF. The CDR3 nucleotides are TGTGCCAGCAGCTCCTGGGGGAGAGGAGAGACCCAGTACTTC.

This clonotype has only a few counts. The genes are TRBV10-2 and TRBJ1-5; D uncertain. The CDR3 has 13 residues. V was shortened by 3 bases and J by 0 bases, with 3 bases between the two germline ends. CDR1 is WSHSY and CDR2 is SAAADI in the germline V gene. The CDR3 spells CASSEPSNQPQHF. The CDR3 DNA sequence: TGCGCCAGCAGTGAACCTAGCAATCAGCCCCAGCATTTT.

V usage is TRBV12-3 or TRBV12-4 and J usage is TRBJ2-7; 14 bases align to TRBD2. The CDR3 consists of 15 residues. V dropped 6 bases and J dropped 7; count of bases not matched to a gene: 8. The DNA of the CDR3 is TGTGCCAGCAGCCCGACTAGCGGGAGGGCCTGGGAGCAGTACTTC. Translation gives CASSPTSGRAWEQYF.

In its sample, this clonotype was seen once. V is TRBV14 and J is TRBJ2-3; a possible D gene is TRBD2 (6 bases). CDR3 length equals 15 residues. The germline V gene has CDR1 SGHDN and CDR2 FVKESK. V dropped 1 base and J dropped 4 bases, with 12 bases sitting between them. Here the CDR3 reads CASSQGARRADTQYF. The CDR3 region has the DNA TGTGCCAGCAGCCAAGGCGCCCGGAGGGCAGATACGCAGTATTTT.

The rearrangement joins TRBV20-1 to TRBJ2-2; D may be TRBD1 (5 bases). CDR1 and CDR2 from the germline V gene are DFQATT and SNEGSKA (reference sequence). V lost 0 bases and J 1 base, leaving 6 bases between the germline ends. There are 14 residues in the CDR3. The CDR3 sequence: CSARDQGNTGELFF. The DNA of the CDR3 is TGCAGTGCTAGAGATCAGGGGAACACCGGGGAGCTGTTTTTT.

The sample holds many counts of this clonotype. For the CDR3, the DNA is TGTGCCAGCAGTTCGGACAGGGGGCGTTTGATTGGCACTGAAGCTTTCTTT. Translation gives CASSSDRGRLIGTEAFF. The chain carries TRBV12-3 or TRBV12-4 and TRBJ1-1; 11 bases are shared with TRBD1. The CDR3 sequence is 17 residues long. After removal of 4 bases from V and 4 bases from J, the junction contained 11 bases not matched to a gene.

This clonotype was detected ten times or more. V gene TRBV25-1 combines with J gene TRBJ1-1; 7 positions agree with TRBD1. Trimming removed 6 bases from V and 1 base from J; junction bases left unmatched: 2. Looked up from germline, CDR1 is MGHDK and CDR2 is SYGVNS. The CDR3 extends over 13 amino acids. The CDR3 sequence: CASRRQGNTEAFF. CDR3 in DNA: TGTGCCAGCAGAAGACAGGGGAACACTGAAGCTTTCTTT.

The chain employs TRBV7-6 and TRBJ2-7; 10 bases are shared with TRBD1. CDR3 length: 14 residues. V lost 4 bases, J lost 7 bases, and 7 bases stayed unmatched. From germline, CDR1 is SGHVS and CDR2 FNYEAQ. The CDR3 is CASSYAGTGDEQYF. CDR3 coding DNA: TGTGCCAGCAGCTACGCGGGGACAGGGGATGAGCAGTACTTC.